Shown below are 32 T cell receptor beta chains from a single sample sequenced in a study of OX40 agonist ivuxolimab in advanced cancers. The method was immunoSEQ multiplex PCR; TCRdb's version includes in-frame clones alone and lacks a portion of them. The sample shows 60,000 to 75,000 clones, around 93% of them seen only once. The sample was CD4+ or CD8+ T cells sorted from blood, taken in a trial of the OX40 agonist ivuxolimab. The receptors here all came from an adult with an advanced solid tumor such as melanoma, head and neck, liver or kidney cancer.

This chain uses TRBV29-1 with TRBJ1-2; D ambiguous. The germline gives CDR1 SQVTM, CDR2 ANQGSEA. The CDR3 totals 12 residues. With 3 bases removed from V and 8 bases from J, the gap between germline ends came to 13 bases. The DNA for the CDR3 is TGCAGCGTTGAGGGCCGACTGCTAGGCTACACCTTC. This sequence encodes CSVEGRLLGYTF.

The chain is built from TRBV28 and TRBJ2-5, with 8 positions matching TRBD2. The CDR3 is 18 residues long. Losses at the gene ends were 3 bases for V and 0 bases for J; bases not matched to a gene: 12. Germline lookup yields CDR1 MDHEN and CDR2 SYDVKM. CDR3 nucleotides: TGTGCCAGCAGTTTCTCGGCTAGCGGGTCCATCGACCAAGAGACCCAGTACTTC. It is translated as CASSFSASGSIDQETQYF.

The V call is TRBV9, the J call TRBJ2-3; no reliable D call. In germline, CDR1 is SGDLS, CDR2 YYNGEE. The V and J ends lost 1 base and 2 bases respectively, with 5 bases between them. The CDR3 consists of 13 residues. DNA of the CDR3: TGTGCCAGCAGCGTAATTCACACAGATACGCAGTATTTT. Its protein is CASSVIHTDTQYF. Full variable domain (outside the CDR3, taken from reference TRBV9 and TRBJ2-3): DSGVTQTPKHLITATGQRVTLRCSPRSGDLSVYWYQQSLDQGLQFLIQYYNGEERAKGNILERFSAQQFPDLHSELNLSSLELGDSALYFCASSVIHTDTQYFGPGTRLTVL.

The CDR3 spells CASSFGQALTRTANYGYTF. As DNA, the CDR3 is TGTGCCAGCAGTTTTGGCCAGGCTTTAACTCGGACAGCTAACTATGGCTACACCTTC. The chain uses TRBV27 and TRBJ1-2; possibly TRBD1 for D (6 bases). V lost 3 bases to trimming and J lost 0 bases, with 23 bases between them. Germline-derived CDR1 and CDR2 are MNHEY and SMNVEV (reference sequence). This CDR3 spans 19 amino acids.

V and J are TRBV7-6 and TRBJ1-3; the D gene is possibly TRBD1 (6 bases). The ends were cut back, 1 base at V and 1 base at J, with 8 bases in the middle. Germline assignment: CDR1 SGHVS and CDR2 FNYEAQ. CDR3 length equals 15 residues. CDR3 DNA sequence: TGTGCCAGCAGCTTAGAAGGGGGGTCTGGAAACACCATATATTTT. Its protein is CASSLEGGSGNTIYF.

This chain joins TRBV13 and TRBJ2-2, with D unresolved. From germline, CDR1 is PRHDT and CDR2 FYEKMQ (reference sequence). The V end lost 5 bases, the J end lost 4 bases, and 14 bases lay between the germline ends. The CDR3 runs 15 residues. CDR3 in DNA: TGTGCCAGCAGCCCCCCCGATAAGGGCACCGGGGAGCTGTTTTTT. Translating it yields CASSPPDKGTGELFF.

The rearrangement links TRBV6-1 to TRBJ2-3; no clear D. CDR1 is MNHNS and CDR2 is SASEGT in the germline V gene. This CDR3 has 15 amino acids. V was cut by 5 bases and J by 6 bases, with 18 bases left in between. As DNA, the CDR3 is TGTGCCAGCAGTTCGACTCCTACCGGGTCGGATACGCAGTATTTT. Its translation: CASSSTPTGSDTQYF.

CDR3 sequence: CASSSLAGGNTGELFF. The CDR3 nucleotides are TGTGCCAGCAGCTCGTTAGCGGGAGGGAACACCGGGGAGCTGTTTTTT. This chain joins TRBV13 and TRBJ2-2, with 10 bases lining up with TRBD2. The junction had 3 bases not matched to a gene; V was cut back by 4 bases and J by 1 base. Per germline, CDR1 PRHDT and CDR2 FYEKMQ (reference sequence). This CDR3 has 16 residues. The whole variable domain, filled in from reference TRBV13 and TRBJ2-2, reads AAGVIQSPRHLIKEKRETATLKCYPIPRHDTVYWYQQGPGQDPQFLISFYEKMQSDKGSIPDRFSAQQFSDYHSELNMSSLELGDSALYFCASSSLAGGNTGELFFGEGSRLTVL.

This rearrangement joins TRBV23-1 to TRBJ2-2; 12 bases align to TRBD1. TRBV23-1 is labeled an ORF, and its function is uncertain. The length of the CDR3 is 17 residues. The V segment lost 6 bases and the J segment 3 bases; nucleotides outside the gene matches: 8. Written as DNA, the CDR3 is TGCGCCAGCAGACGGGACAGGGGGCGATCCCACACCGGGGAGCTGTTTTTT. Translation gives CASRRDRGRSHTGELFF.

The rearrangement joins TRBV4-2 to TRBJ2-7; TRBD2 matches 7 bases. V gave up 6 bases and J gave up 3 bases; unmatched junction bases: 11. The length of the CDR3 is 15 residues. Germline CDR1 reads LGHNA; CDR2 reads YNFKEQ. This CDR3 is CASSDQASGNYEQYF. Written as DNA, the CDR3 is TGTGCCAGCAGTGACCAGGCCAGCGGGAACTACGAGCAGTACTTC.

V usage is TRBV7-9 and J usage is TRBJ2-7; no firm D call. Trimming left V 1 base short and J 7 bases short, with 17 bases between. The CDR3 totals 15 residues. CDR1 SEHNR and CDR2 FQNEAQ come from the germline V gene (reference sequence). The CDR3 DNA follows: TGTGCCAGCAGCTTAGGGACCAACCTTTGGGGTGAGCAGTACTTC. This encodes CASSLGTNLWGEQYF.

The CDR3 loop reads CASSYRGNTEAFF. Written as DNA, the CDR3 is TGTGCCAGCAGTTACAGGGGGAACACTGAAGCTTTCTTT. This chain joins TRBV27 and TRBJ1-1; 7 bases fit TRBD1. This CDR3 has 13 residues. The germline CDR1 and CDR2 sequences are MNHEY and SMNVEV (reference sequence). The V segment lost 4 bases and the J segment 1 base; nucleotides outside the gene matches: 0.

The V gene is TRBV5-6, the J gene TRBJ2-1; D unresolved. V gave up 3 bases and J gave up 9 bases, with 10 bases separating them. The CDR3 totals 12 residues. Germline loops: CDR1 SGHDT, CDR2 YYEEEE. The CDR3 sequence: CASSSSALEQFF. In DNA form, the CDR3 reads TGTGCCAGCAGCTCCTCGGCTCTTGAGCAGTTCTTC.

V gene TRBV6-5 combines with J gene TRBJ2-7; D call uncertain. Between the trimmed V and J ends, which lost 2 bases and 2 bases, there was a span of 10 bases. The CDR3 totals 14 residues. Looked up from germline, CDR1 is MNHEY and CDR2 is SVGAGI. Written as DNA, the CDR3 is TGTGCCAGCAGTTACGCTCCGCTCCCCTACGAGCAGTACTTC. This gives the protein CASSYAPLPYEQYF.

The chain recombines TRBV13 with TRBJ2-5; 16 bases map to TRBD2. The CDR3 is 19 residues long. V lost 2 bases to trimming and J lost 3 bases; unmatched junction nucleotides: 9. Germline CDR1 PRHDT, CDR2 FYEKMQ (reference sequence). In nucleotides, the CDR3 is TGTGCCAGCAGCTTATGGGGAACGGGACTAGCGGGAGGGGAAGAGACCCAGTACTTC. Translating it yields CASSLWGTGLAGGEETQYF.

The chain links TRBV6-5 to TRBJ1-2; weak D call: TRBD1 (5 bases). Germline V gene sequence: CDR1 MNHEY, CDR2 SVGAGI. V lost 2 bases, J lost 7 bases, and 5 bases lay in between. The CDR3 extends over 11 amino acids. CDR3 protein: CASSYGGGYTF. DNA for the CDR3: TGTGCCAGCAGTTACGGGGGTGGCTACACCTTC.

J is TRBJ1-2 and V is TRBV11-1, with a weak D call TRBD1 (5 bases). This CDR3 is 13 amino acids long. CDR1 SGHAT and CDR2 FQDESV come from the germline V gene (reference sequence). Trimming took 5 bases from V and 8 from J, leaving 15 bases between them. The CDR3 DNA sequence: TGTGCCAGCAGCCACCGCCAGGGAGGCGGCTACACCTTC. This gives the protein CASSHRQGGGYTF.

The chain is built from TRBV7-9 and TRBJ2-7, with 7 bases matching TRBD2. Trimming removed 7 bases from V and 4 bases from J; junction bases left unmatched: 16. Looked up from germline, CDR1 is SEHNR and CDR2 is FQNEAQ (reference sequence). The CDR3 is 16 residues long. The DNA of the CDR3 is TGTGCCAGCATCCCAACTGCCCGGGAGGCGATGTACGAGCAGTACTTC. It specifies CASIPTAREAMYEQYF.

V is TRBV11-3 and J is TRBJ2-7, with 9 positions matching TRBD1. From germline, CDR1 is SGHNT and CDR2 YENEEA. Trimming cost V 0 bases and J 6 bases; bases outside gene matches: 6. This CDR3 has 15 residues. CDR3 coding DNA: TGTGCCAGCAGCTTAGAATACAGGGGGCTCCCCGAGCAGTACTTC. As protein: CASSLEYRGLPEQYF.

The gene calls are TRBV6-5 and TRBJ2-7, with TRBD2 as a possible D gene (5 bases). The V end was cut by 6 bases, the J end by 2 bases, with 17 bases between. Germline V lookup: CDR1 MNHEY, CDR2 SVGAGI. The length of the CDR3 is 15 residues. The CDR3 loop is CASSAAGPGTYEQYF. The DNA for the CDR3 is TGTGCCAGCAGCGCGGCGGGTCCAGGAACCTACGAGCAGTACTTC.

The rearrangement uses TRBV9 and TRBJ2-6, with no clear D. V gave up 6 bases and J gave up 1 base, with 8 bases separating them. This CDR3 has 14 amino acids. Germline V gene data show CDR1 as SGDLS and CDR2 as YYNGEE. The DNA of the CDR3 is TGTGCCAGCACGTCCCCTTCTGGGGCCAACGTCCTGACTTTC. Translation gives CASTSPSGANVLTF.

V is TRBV4-2 and J is TRBJ2-5, with a tentative D call TRBD1 (5 bases). The CDR3 is 13 amino acids. V dropped 4 bases and J dropped 5 bases, with 11 bases sitting between them. Germline CDR1 reads LGHNA; CDR2 reads YNFKEQ. The CDR3 loop is CASSPAGQETQYF. CDR3 sequence (DNA): TGTGCCAGCAGCCCAGCAGGGCAGGAGACCCAGTACTTC.

The chain combines TRBV7-9 with TRBJ2-1; D remains ambiguous. Trimming pared 6 bases from V and 4 bases from J, leaving 10 bases between. The CDR3 has 13 amino acids. The germline gives CDR1 SEHNR, CDR2 FQNEAQ (reference sequence). DNA for the CDR3: TGTGCCAGCAGTGGGGATTTATACAATGAGCAGTTCTTC. It is translated as CASSGDLYNEQFF. Using reference TRBV7-9 and TRBJ2-1 for the parts outside the CDR3, the full variable domain is DTGVSQNPRHKITKRGQNVTFRCDPISEHNRLYWYRQTLGQGPEFLTYFQNEAQLEKSRLLSDRFSAERPKGSFSTLEIQRTEQGDSAMYLCASSGDLYNEQFFGPGTRLTVL.

The chain couples TRBV28 to TRBJ2-7, with D perhaps matching TRBD1 (5 bases). Per the germline V gene, CDR1 is MDHEN and CDR2 is SYDVKM. Trimming stripped 1 base from V and 0 bases from J, with 19 bases between. This CDR3 region has 18 residues. The CDR3 nucleotides read TGTGCCAGCAGTTTATCCTATCGGATGGCAGGGTTCTCCTACGAGCAGTACTTC. This codes for CASSLSYRMAGFSYEQYF. Together with reference TRBV28 and TRBJ2-7, the CDR3 gives the full variable domain: DVKVTQSSRYLVKRTGEKVFLECVQDMDHENMFWYRQDPGLGLRLIYFSYDVKMKEKGDIPEGYSVSREKKERFSLILESASTNQTSMYLCASSLSYRMAGFSYEQYFGPGTRLTVT.

The CDR3 DNA follows: TGTGCCAGCAGTGAAAGGGACAGGGTCTTCTATGGCTACACCTTC. Amino acids: CASSERDRVFYGYTF. This chain joins TRBV2 and TRBJ1-2, with 9 bases matching TRBD1. The CDR3 spans 15 residues. V lost 2 bases, J lost 4 bases, and 5 bases stayed unmatched. CDR1 is SNHLY, CDR2 FYNNEI, per germline.

The chain combines TRBV7-6 with TRBJ1-2, with D perhaps matching TRBD1 (6 bases). Germline CDR1 and CDR2: SGHVS and FNYEAQ. V lost 1 base and J lost 4, with 16 bases in between. CDR3 length: 16 residues. The CDR3 bases are TGTGCCAGCAGCTTAGGCGAAGTGGGGGGCGCCTATGGCTACACCTTC. This translates into CASSLGEVGGAYGYTF. The full variable domain, completed using reference TRBV7-6 and TRBJ1-2, is GAGVSQSPRYKVTKRGQDVALRCDPISGHVSLYWYRQALGQGPEFLTYFNYEAQQDKSGLPNDRFSAERPEGSISTLTIQRTEQRDSAMYRCASSLGEVGGAYGYTFGSGTRLTVV.

The rearrangement uses TRBV9 and TRBJ2-3; D remains unclear. The CDR3 spans 15 residues. Trimming pared 2 bases from V and 3 bases from J, leaving 13 bases between. Germline CDR1 SGDLS, CDR2 YYNGEE. CDR3 nucleotides: TGTGCCAGCAGCGTCGACGGGCTGGGGACAGATACGCAGTATTTT. Residues: CASSVDGLGTDTQYF.

This chain links TRBV7-2 with TRBJ1-2, with 10 bases fitting TRBD1. The CDR3 is made up of 17 amino acids. V was pared by 4 bases and J by 6 bases, with 14 bases of the junction left unmatched. Germline V CDR1 and CDR2: SGHTA, FQGNSA. The CDR3 loop reads CASSSTPGQGRLDGYTF. CDR3 nucleotides: TGTGCCAGCAGCTCAACCCCGGGACAGGGGCGTCTTGATGGCTACACCTTC.

The V gene is TRBV27, the J gene TRBJ1-5; D ambiguous. Germline CDR1 and CDR2: MNHEY and SMNVEV (reference sequence). The CDR3 totals 14 residues. The V gene lost 1 base and the J gene lost 0 bases, with 4 bases spanning the gap. The CDR3 region is CASSLWPSNQPQHF. The CDR3 bases are TGTGCCAGCAGTTTATGGCCTAGCAATCAGCCCCAGCATTTT.

The chain couples TRBV4-3 to TRBJ2-2; D gene uncertain. This CDR3 spans 14 amino acids. V was clipped by 1 base and J by 1 base, with 4 bases between them. CDR1 LGHNA and CDR2 YSLEER come from the germline V gene. The CDR3 spells CASSQGQNTGELFF. CDR3 nucleotides: TGCGCCAGCAGCCAAGGACAGAACACCGGGGAGCTGTTTTTT.

The chain recombines TRBV4-2 with TRBJ2-1; TRBD2 agrees at 7 bases. The CDR3 consists of 16 residues. The trim removed 4 bases at V and 2 bases at J, leaving 8 bases unmatched. The V gene's germline CDR1 is LGHNA and CDR2 YNFKEQ. CDR3 DNA: TGTGCCAGCAGCCCCCAAACTAGCGCCGCCTACAATGAGCAGTTCTTC. It codes for CASSPQTSAAYNEQFF.

The chain carries TRBV6-7 and TRBJ2-5, with D tentatively TRBD1 or TRBD2 (5 bases each). TRBV6-7 is marked as an open reading frame, function uncertain. Deletions cut 2 bases from V and 5 bases from J, with 12 bases between. This CDR3 region has 14 residues. The CDR3 coding sequence is TGTGCCAGCAGTTACGGGACGGTCCTTGAGACCCAGTACTTC. Residues: CASSYGTVLETQYF.